This TCR beta chain was recovered during a study of cytomegalovirus exposure and HLA in healthy donors. The CDR3 contains 15 residues. Germline V gene data show CDR1 as MNHEY and CDR2 as SMNVEV (reference sequence). Turning to this clone: Relative to the germline gene, one junction end is altered; a read error may explain this.

The PCR made use of 60 Vbeta and 13 Jbeta primers. Data came from immunoSEQ multiplex PCR; TCRdb stores just in-frame clones and leaves some out. The table includes around 150,000 clones, 76% detected once. The chain employs TRBV27 and TRBJ1-6; weak D call: TRBD1 (5 bases). Sequencing was done on a sample of PBMCs. The TCR was taken from a middle-aged woman in good health and CMV-seronegative. CDR3 in DNA: TGTGCCACCAGTGGGAGGGGCTCCTATAATTCACCCCTCCACTTT. Translating gives CATSGRGSYNSPLHF.